Many counts were recorded for the clone carrying this T cell receptor (beta chain). As yet, its antigen is unknown. Via MiXCR, TCRdb re-called the 5' RACE reads, giving one row per CDR3 protein. The sample consists of over 50,000 distinct CDR3 sequences, 3% to 3.5% of them appearing once. Germline V gives CDR1 SEHNR, CDR2 FQNEAQ (reference sequence). Trimming took 5 bases from V and 8 from J; bases not matched to a gene: 11. The CDR3 consists of 15 residues. The data originate from a study of neurological immune-mediated disorders. Study-wide results and caveats: One related-CDR3 cluster, identified by phylogenetic grouping, held the repertoires of 18 of 34 multiple sclerosis patients and was a possible signature.

This chain connects TRBV7-9 to TRBJ1-4, with 7 bases identical to TRBD1. The specimen was PBMCs. The sequence derives from a man aged 35-49 years with multiple sclerosis. CDR3 sequence: CASSARGRDEEKLFF. The CDR3 DNA is TGTGCCAGCAGCGCTAGGGGGCGAGACGAAGAAAAACTGTTTTTT.